The 4 T cell receptor beta chains reported below all come from one sample, sequenced in a study of T cells in Graves' hyperthyroidism and ophthalmopathy. Template material for amplifying TCR beta CDR3 regions consisted of RNA transcripts. The primer set for the first-round RT-PCR of the TCR CDR3 was HTBI. TCRdb ran MiXCR on the multiplex PCR reads and lists one entry per CDR3 protein. The sample records approximately 600,000 distinct CDR3 sequences, around 16% being singletons. The material sequenced was blood. The receptors come from a woman under 40 with Graves' hyperthyroidism.

This chain links TRBV6-4 with TRBJ1-4; D uncertain. This CDR3 is 12 amino acids long. The V gene's germline CDR1 is MRHNA and CDR2 SNTAGT. With 8 bases removed from V and 0 bases from J, the gap between germline ends came to 4 bases. The CDR3 region is CASVATNEKLFF. The CDR3 DNA is TGTGCCAGCGTTGCAACTAATGAAAAACTGTTTTTT.

This clonotype was counted a few times. J is TRBJ2-3 and V is TRBV5-1; 7 bases are shared with TRBD2. CDR3 length equals 14 residues. The ends lost 3 bases at V and 5 bases at J; junction bases unmatched: 6. Germline V gives CDR1 SGHRS, CDR2 YFSETQ. In nucleotides, the CDR3 is TGCGCCAGCAGCTCCGGCGGGAGTGGAGATACGCAGTATTTT. Protein sequence: CASSSGGSGDTQYF.

Ten or more counts support this clonotype. This chain links TRBV28 with TRBJ1-1, with TRBD1 as a possible D gene (5 bases). The germline gives CDR1 MDHEN, CDR2 SYDVKM. CDR3 length equals 13 residues. V lost 1 base to trimming and J lost 11 bases, with 14 bases between them. CDR3 DNA sequence: TGTGCCAGCAGTTTATTGACAGCCAGTAACGCTTTCTTT. Its translation: CASSLLTASNAFF.

This clonotype appeared many times. V and J are TRBV3-1 and TRBJ2-3; the D gene is possibly TRBD2 (5 bases). Germline V gene lookup returns CDR1 LGHDT and CDR2 YNNKEL (reference sequence). The CDR3 spans 14 residues. V gave up 0 bases and J gave up 10 bases, with 14 bases separating them. CDR3 loop: CASSQDTRRSPQYF. DNA of the CDR3: TGTGCCAGCAGCCAAGATACTAGGAGGTCCCCGCAGTATTTT.